This T cell receptor beta chain was sequenced in a study of T-cell reconstitution after alpha-beta-depleted transplantation in children. During its preparation, the TCRbeta library received unique molecular identifiers. TCRdb fed the PCR reads into MiXCR, producing one record per CDR3 protein. The table has 250,000 to 300,000 distinct CDR3 sequences, more than 8% seen once; the top ten hold over 9%. The V end was cut by 5 bases, the J end by 0 bases, with 9 bases between. In germline, CDR1 is SGHRS, CDR2 YFSETQ. CDR3 length: 13 amino acids. This sequence was found in a human donor who donated a stem cell graft to a child with SCID. The genes are TRBV5-1 and TRBJ2-7; D may be TRBD1 (5 bases). The starting material was PBMCs from the stem cell graft donor, obtained from the stem cell graft. The chain's CDR3 is CASRNRLSYEQYF. For the CDR3, the DNA is TGCGCCAGCAGAAACAGGCTCTCCTACGAGCAGTACTTC. The whole variable domain, filled in from reference TRBV5-1 and TRBJ2-7, reads KAGVTQTPRYLIKTRGQQVTLSCSPISGHRSVSWYQQTPGQGLQFLFEYFSETQRNKGNFPGRFSGRQFSNSRSEMNVSTLELGDSALYLCASRNRLSYEQYFGPGTRLTVT.